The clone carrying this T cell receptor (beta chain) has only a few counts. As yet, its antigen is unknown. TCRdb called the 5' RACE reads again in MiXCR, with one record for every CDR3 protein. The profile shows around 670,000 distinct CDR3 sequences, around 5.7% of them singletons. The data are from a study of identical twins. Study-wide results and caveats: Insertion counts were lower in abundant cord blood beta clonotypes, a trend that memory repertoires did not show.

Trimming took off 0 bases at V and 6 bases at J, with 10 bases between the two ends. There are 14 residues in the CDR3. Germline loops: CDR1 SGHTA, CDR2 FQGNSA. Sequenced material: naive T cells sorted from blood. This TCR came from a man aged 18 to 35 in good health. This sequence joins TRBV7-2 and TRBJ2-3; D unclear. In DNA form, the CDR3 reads TGTGCCAGCAGCTTAGCTAGGGTGGGGGATACGCAGTATTTT. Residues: CASSLARVGDTQYF.